A single TCR beta chain is shown here with its context. Its antigen is unidentified. This record belongs to a study of cytomegalovirus exposure and HLA in healthy donors. Study overall: Assignment to the Caucasian-associated ancestry cluster applied to roughly 80% of the approximately 390 genotyped donors.

Whole-study results and caveats: A later analysis found most CMV-associated TCR beta chains apparently HLA-restricted.

V was cut by 0 bases and J by 6 bases, with 17 bases left in between. The CDR3 sequence is 16 residues long. From germline, CDR1 is WSHSY and CDR2 SAAADI. A multiplex PCR was run with 60 Vbeta primers and 13 Jbeta primers. The table came from immunoSEQ multiplex PCR; TCRdb's copy has only in-frame clones and leaves some out. The table lists approximately 210,000 clones, roughly 80% of them singletons, with around 1.5% in the top ten. The sequencing input was PBMCs. This chain links TRBV10-2 with TRBJ1-2; D unclear. The receptor was derived from a woman aged 45-65 years in good health and CMV-seronegative. CDR3 region: CASSESMAEPLHGYTF. In DNA, the CDR3 is TGCGCCAGCAGTGAGTCGATGGCCGAACCTCTCCATGGCTACACCTTC.